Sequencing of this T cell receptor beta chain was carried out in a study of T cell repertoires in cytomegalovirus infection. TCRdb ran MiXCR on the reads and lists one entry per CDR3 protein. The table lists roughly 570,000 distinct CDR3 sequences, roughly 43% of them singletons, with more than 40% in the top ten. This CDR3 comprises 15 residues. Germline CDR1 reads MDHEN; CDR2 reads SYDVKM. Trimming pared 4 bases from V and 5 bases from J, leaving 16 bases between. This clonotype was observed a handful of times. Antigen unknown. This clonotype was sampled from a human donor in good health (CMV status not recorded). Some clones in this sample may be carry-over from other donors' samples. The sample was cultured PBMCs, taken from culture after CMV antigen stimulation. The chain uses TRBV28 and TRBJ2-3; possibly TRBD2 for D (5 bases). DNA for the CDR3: TGTGCCAGCAGTTCGCCCCCGAGAAGCGGAGATACGCAGTATTTT. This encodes CASSSPPRSGDTQYF.